This T cell receptor (beta chain) was obtained from a study of cytomegalovirus exposure and HLA in healthy donors. The PCR was carried out with 60 Vbeta primers and 13 Jbeta primers. Data came from immunoSEQ multiplex PCR; TCRdb stores just in-frame clones and leaves some out. The repertoire holds about 220,000 clones, with over 65% as singletons. General study points: As a later analysis revealed, most CMV-associated TCR beta chains appeared HLA-restricted.

The CDR3 runs to 14 residues. CDR1 is SGHAT, CDR2 FQNNGV, per germline. The germline V and J ends were trimmed by 6 bases and 1 base, with 11 bases remaining between them. About this clone itself: Its target is unknown.

The gene calls are TRBV11-2 and TRBJ2-3; perhaps TRBD2 as D (5 bases). The sequenced material came from PBMCs. The clonotype originates from a man aged 18 to 30 in good health and CMV-seronegative. CDR3 nucleotides: TGTGCCAGCAGGAGGGTTGCGCGCACAGATACGCAGTATTTT. This gives the protein CASRRVARTDTQYF.